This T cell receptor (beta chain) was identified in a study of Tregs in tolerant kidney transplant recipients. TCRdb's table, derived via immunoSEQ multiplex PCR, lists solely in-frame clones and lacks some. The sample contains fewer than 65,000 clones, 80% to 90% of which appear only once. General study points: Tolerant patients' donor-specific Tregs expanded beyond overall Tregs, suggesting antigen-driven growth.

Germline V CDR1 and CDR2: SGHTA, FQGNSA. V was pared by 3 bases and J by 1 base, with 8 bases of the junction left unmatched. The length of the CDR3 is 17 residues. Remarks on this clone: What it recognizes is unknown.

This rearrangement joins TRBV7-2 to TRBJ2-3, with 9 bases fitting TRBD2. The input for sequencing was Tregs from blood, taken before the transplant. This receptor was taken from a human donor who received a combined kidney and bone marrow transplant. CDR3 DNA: TGTGCCAGCAGCTTCGTAGCGGGAGAGTGGGGCACAGATACGCAGTATTTT. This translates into CASSFVAGEWGTDTQYF.